Listed here are 5 T cell receptor beta chains from one sample, sequenced in a study of identical twins. TCRdb reprocessed the 5' RACE reads via MiXCR and lists one record per CDR3 protein. The sample records 500,000 or so distinct CDR3 sequences, approximately 15% being singletons. These records were also assigned to another study, of yellow fever vaccine responses in identical twins.

Material for sequencing was CD4+ T cells sorted from blood. These receptors were collected from a woman under 30 in good health.

In its sample, this clonotype was seen a few times. This rearrangement joins TRBV5-4 to TRBJ2-6; weak D call: TRBD1 (5 bases). This CDR3 has 16 amino acids. V was clipped by 6 bases and J by 3 bases, with 16 bases between them. Germline V gene lookup returns CDR1 SGHNT and CDR2 YYREEE (reference sequence). For the CDR3, the DNA is TGTGCCAGCACCTCCCGATCAGGGCTTGGGGCCAACGTCCTGACTTTC. This encodes CASTSRSGLGANVLTF.

The sample holds a few counts of this clonotype. The junction does not match germline at one end; this may be a read error. The chain is built from TRBV5-1 and TRBJ1-1; D may be TRBD1 (6 bases). Germline V gene lookup returns CDR1 SGHRS and CDR2 YFSETQ. This CDR3 contains 13 residues. The chain's CDR3 is CANSFRGGLEAFF. CDR3 nucleotide sequence: TGCGCCAACAGCTTCAGGGGAGGGCTTGAAGCTTTCTTT.

This clonotype was seen a handful of times. The chain combines TRBV6-6 with TRBJ1-1; D not certain. The CDR3 totals 13 residues. V gave up 6 bases and J gave up 0 bases, with 8 bases separating them. Germline V gene lookup returns CDR1 MNHNY and CDR2 SVGAGI (reference sequence). The CDR3 DNA is TGTGCCAGCAGGGCGACTTTGAACACTGAAGCTTTCTTT. Translating it yields CASRATLNTEAFF.

This clonotype was found a few times. This rearrangement joins TRBV20-1 to TRBJ2-7; 7 bases fit TRBD2. The CDR3 runs 16 residues. Trimming at V came to 6 bases and at J to 3 bases, leaving 17 bases not matched to a gene. CDR1 is DFQATT and CDR2 is SNEGSKA in the germline V gene (reference sequence). The CDR3 region is CSARATWGGTSYEQYF. The CDR3 region has the DNA TGCAGTGCCCGAGCGACCTGGGGAGGGACCAGCTACGAGCAGTACTTC.

The V gene is TRBV4-3, the J gene TRBJ2-1; D is unresolved. The CDR3 length is 13 residues. The germline V and J ends were trimmed by 1 base and 8 bases, with 9 bases remaining between them. The germline gives CDR1 LGHNA, CDR2 YSLEER. CDR3 residues: CASSQGAWDEQFF. The CDR3 coding sequence is TGCGCCAGCAGCCAAGGGGCGTGGGATGAGCAGTTCTTC.